Listed below are T cell receptor beta chains from one sample, sequenced in a study of cytomegalovirus exposure and HLA in healthy donors. TCRdb's copy holds only in-frame clones and misses some; the assay was immunoSEQ multiplex PCR. This listing includes about 48,000 clones. Sequenced input: PBMCs. The receptors here all came from a woman in her thirties or forties in good health and CMV-seronegative. The CDR3 runs from the conserved cysteine through the conserved F or W. A D gene is named only where the DNA matches it firmly.

J: TRBJ1-5
V: TRBV14
length: 14
D: -
CDR3: CASSQGGGGQPQHF
DNA: TGTGCCAGCAGCCAGGGGGGTGGCGGTCAGCCCCAGCATTTT

J: TRBJ1-6
V: TRBV19
length: 14
D: TRBD1
CDR3: CASSFRQGDSPLHF
DNA: TGTGCCAGTAGTTTCCGACAGGGGGATTCACCCCTCCACTTT

J: TRBJ1-6
V: TRBV27
length: 14
D: TRBD1
CDR3: CASRRTGSASPLHF
DNA: TGTGCCAGCAGGCGGACAGGGAGCGCTTCACCCCTCCACTTT

J: TRBJ1-2
V: TRBV7-9
length: 13
D: -
CDR3: CASSLGQYDGYTF
DNA: TGTGCCAGCAGCTTAGGGCAGTACGATGGCTACACCTTC

J: TRBJ1-5
V: TRBV6-6
length: 15
D: TRBD1
CDR3: CASSYTGGGNQPQHF
DNA: TGTGCCAGCAGTTACACAGGGGGCGGGAATCAGCCCCAGCATTTT

J: TRBJ1-5
V: TRBV29-1
length: 21
D: TRBD1
CDR3: CSVEDWDFLGQGENSNQPQHF
DNA: TGCAGCGTTGAAGATTGGGATTTTCTGGGACAGGGAGAAAATAGCAATCAGCCCCAGCATTTT

J: TRBJ2-4
V: TRBV30
length: 13
D: -
CDR3: CAWAREGTNIQYF
DNA: TGTGCCTGGGCGAGAGAGGGTACCAACATTCAGTACTTC

J: TRBJ2-1
V: TRBV13
length: 18
D: TRBD2
CDR3: CASSLLGLAGSLYNEQFF
DNA: TGTGCCAGCAGCTTATTAGGACTAGCGGGCAGCCTCTACAATGAGCAGTTCTTC

J: TRBJ2-1
V: TRBV18
length: 16
D: -
CDR3: CASSPAEAPRSWEQFF
DNA: TGTGCCAGCTCACCCGCAGAGGCCCCCCGGTCGTGGGAGCAGTTCTTC

J: TRBJ2-3
V: TRBV18
length: 15
D: TRBD2
CDR3: CASSPPGGSSDTQYF
DNA: TGTGCCAGCTCACCGCCGGGGGGAAGCTCAGATACGCAGTATTTT

J: TRBJ2-7
V: TRBV5-5
length: 16
D: TRBD2
CDR3: CASSPARTSGSGEQYF
DNA: TGTGCCAGCAGCCCCGCCCGGACTAGCGGGAGTGGGGAGCAGTACTTC

J: TRBJ1-2
V: TRBV5-1
length: 16
D: TRBD1
CDR3: CASSTGTASLDGGYTF
DNA: TGCGCCAGCAGCACCGGGACAGCGTCCCTCGATGGGGGCTACACCTTC

J: TRBJ1-1
V: TRBV6-6
length: 14
D: TRBD1
CDR3: CASRGQGEVTEAFF
DNA: TGTGCCAGCAGGGGACAGGGGGAAGTCACTGAAGCTTTCTTT

J: TRBJ1-5
V: TRBV5-1
length: 14
D: TRBD1
CDR3: CASSPGTGDQPQHF
DNA: TGCGCCAGCAGCCCTGGGACAGGGGATCAGCCCCAGCATTTT